This T cell receptor beta chain was observed in a study of blood T cell repertoires in COVID-19. Overall study context: In each case, the material was cDNA or gDNA derived from T cells, B-cell-depleted T cells, or PBMCs.

V dropped 1 base and J dropped 0 bases, with 13 bases sitting between them. From germline, CDR1 is LNHDA and CDR2 SQIVND (reference sequence). The CDR3 totals 17 residues. Under the authors' procedure: Using reference gene primer amplification, nucleated cell counts were estimated. The repertoire was sequenced with immunoSEQ multiplex PCR; TCRdb's copy has only in-frame clones and lacks some. V, J and clone size are those of that table, while D and trimming were read from the DNA. The data contain under 85,000 clones, over 70% of them singletons. The chain carries TRBV19 and TRBJ1-3; D unclear. Material: peripheral blood. The clonotype was recovered from a man in his forties or fifties with acute or convalescent COVID-19. CDR3 protein: CASSIVARRNSGNTIYF. The CDR3 DNA is TGTGCCAGTAGTATAGTAGCCCGACGCAACTCTGGAAACACCATATATTTT.